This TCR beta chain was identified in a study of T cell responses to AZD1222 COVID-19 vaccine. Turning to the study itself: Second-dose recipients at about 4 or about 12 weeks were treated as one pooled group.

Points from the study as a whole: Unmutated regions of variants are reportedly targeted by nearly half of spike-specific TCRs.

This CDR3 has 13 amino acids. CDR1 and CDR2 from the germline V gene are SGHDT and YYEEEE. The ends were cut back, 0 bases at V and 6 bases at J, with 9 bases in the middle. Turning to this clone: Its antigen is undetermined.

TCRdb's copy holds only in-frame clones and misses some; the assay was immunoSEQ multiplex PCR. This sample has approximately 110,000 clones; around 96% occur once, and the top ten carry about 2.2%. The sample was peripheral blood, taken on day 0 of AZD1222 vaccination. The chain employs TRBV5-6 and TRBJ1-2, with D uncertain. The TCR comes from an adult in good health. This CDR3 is CASSLAGGDGYTF. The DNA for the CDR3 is TGTGCCAGCAGCTTGGCCGGCGGTGATGGCTACACCTTC.